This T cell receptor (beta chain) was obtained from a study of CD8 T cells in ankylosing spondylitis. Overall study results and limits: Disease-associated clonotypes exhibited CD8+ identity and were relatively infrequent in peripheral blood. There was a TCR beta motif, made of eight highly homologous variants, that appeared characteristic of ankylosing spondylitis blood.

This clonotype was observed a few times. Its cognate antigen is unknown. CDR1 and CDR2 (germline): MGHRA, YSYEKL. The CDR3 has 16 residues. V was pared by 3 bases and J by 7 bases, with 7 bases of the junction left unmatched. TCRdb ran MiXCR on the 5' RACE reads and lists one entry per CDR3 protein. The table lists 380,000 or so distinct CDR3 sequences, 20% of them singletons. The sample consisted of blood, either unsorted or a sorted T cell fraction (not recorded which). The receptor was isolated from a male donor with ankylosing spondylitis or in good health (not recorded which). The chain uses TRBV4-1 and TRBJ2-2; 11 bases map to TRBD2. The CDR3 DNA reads TGCGCCAGCAGCCAGAGTAGCGGGGGGGCCATCGGGGAGCTGTTTTTT. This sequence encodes CASSQSSGGAIGELFF.